The rows below give T cell receptor beta chains drawn from one sample of a study of cytomegalovirus exposure and HLA in healthy donors. The repertoire was sequenced with immunoSEQ multiplex PCR; TCRdb's copy has only in-frame clones and lacks some. The sample has roughly 300,000 clones, roughly 85% seen once. Sequencing input: PBMCs. The origin of the receptors is a woman younger than 30 in good health and CMV-seronegative. CDR3s include the opening cysteine and the closing phenylalanine or tryptophan. A D gene is named only where the DNA matches it firmly. Clone size is not always given. Where it is, it says once, few, many or a class for expanded clones.

V	J	size	D	CDR3	DNA
TRBV7-9	TRBJ2-7	.	TRBD2	CASSLGGGDQTYEQYF	TGTGCCAGCAGCTTAGGTGGGGGGGATCAGACCTACGAGCAGTACTTC
TRBV4-1	TRBJ1-4	.	TRBD1	CASSQHGTENEKLFF	TGCGCCAGCAGCCAACATGGGACAGAGAATGAAAAACTGTTTTTT
TRBV7-9	TRBJ2-7	.	TRBD2	CASSSGTSGNYEQYF	TGTGCCAGCAGCTCCGGGACTAGCGGAAATTACGAGCAGTACTTC
TRBV13	TRBJ1-2	.	.	CASSLEEASYGYTF	TGTGCCAGCAGCTTAGAAGAGGCGAGCTATGGCTACACCTTC
TRBV6-6	TRBJ1-1	.	.	CATRGGGTEAFF	TGTGCCACCCGGGGAGGGGGGACTGAAGCTTTCTTT
TRBV9	TRBJ1-1	.	TRBD1	CASSFAPDRGGDTEAFF	TGTGCCAGCAGCTTTGCCCCGGACAGGGGAGGGGACACTGAAGCTTTCTTT
TRBV10-3	TRBJ1-5	.	TRBD1	CAISESGGQGSQPQHF	TGTGCCATCAGTGAGTCGGGGGGACAGGGCAGTCAGCCCCAGCATTTT
TRBV14	TRBJ1-2	.	.	CASSQAYGNYGYTF	TGTGCCAGCAGCCAAGCGTACGGGAACTATGGCTACACCTTC
TRBV29-1	TRBJ2-7	.	.	CSVPGLSSYEQYF	TGCAGCGTCCCCGGACTGAGCTCCTACGAGCAGTACTTC
TRBV5-6	TRBJ2-1	.	TRBD2	CASSPGLAGTIGNEQFF	TGTGCCAGCAGCCCAGGACTAGCGGGGACCATTGGGAATGAGCAGTTCTTC
TRBV6-4	TRBJ1-1	.	.	CASRGTNTEAFF	TGTGCCAGCAGGGGCACGAACACTGAAGCTTTCTTT
TRBV5-1	TRBJ2-3	.	.	CASSLGYRTDTQYF	TGCGCCAGCAGCTTGGGCTACCGCACAGATACGCAGTATTTT
TRBV11-2	TRBJ1-2	.	TRBD1	CASSLEADRRGYGYTF	TGTGCCAGCAGCTTAGAGGCGGACAGGCGGGGCTATGGCTACACCTTC
TRBV20-1	TRBJ2-7	.	.	CSVHSSYEQYF	TGCAGTGTGCATAGCAGCTACGAGCAGTACTTC
TRBV7-9	TRBJ1-2	.	.	CASSLGSGDGYTF	TGTGCCAGCAGCTTAGGATCGGGGGATGGCTACACCTTC
TRBV5-1	TRBJ1-2	.	TRBD1	CAIPAATGEGYTF	TGCGCCATTCCCGCCGCGACAGGGGAAGGCTACACCTTC
TRBV7-9	TRBJ1-2	.	.	CASSFRDYGYTF	TGTGCCAGCAGCTTTCGGGACTATGGCTACACCTTC
TRBV6-5	TRBJ1-2	.	.	CASSYSGDRYGYTF	TGTGCCAGCAGTTATTCGGGGGACCGCTATGGCTACACCTTC
TRBV19	TRBJ2-5	once	.	CASIPGLETQYF	TGTGCCAGTATCCCAGGGCTGGAGACCCAGTACTTC
TRBV6-5	TRBJ2-3	.	.	CASSYGSAGGNTQYF	TGTGCCAGCAGTTACGGGTCGGCGGGTGGGAATACGCAGTATTTT
TRBV6-5	TRBJ2-1	many	TRBD2	CASSSPQAGVGNEQFF	TGTGCCAGCAGTTCTCCTCAGGCGGGAGTAGGGAATGAGCAGTTCTTC
TRBV18	TRBJ2-7	.	.	CASSLDTYEQYF	TGTGCCAGCTCCCTTGACACCTACGAGCAGTACTTC
TRBV14	TRBJ2-2	.	.	CARETQRHTGELFF	TGTGCCAGAGAAACCCAGCGGCACACCGGGGAGCTGTTTTTT
TRBV27	TRBJ2-7	.	TRBD1	CASSFWDRTYEQYF	TGTGCCAGCAGTTTTTGGGACAGAACCTACGAGCAGTACTTC
TRBV4-1	TRBJ2-7	.	TRBD2	CASSQDSSRWGGYEQYF	TGCGCCAGCAGCCAAGATTCCTCTAGGTGGGGGGGCTACGAGCAGTACTTC
TRBV7-8	TRBJ2-1	.	.	CASSLRRDPMLDEQFF	TGTGCCAGCAGCTTGAGGCGGGACCCTATGCTGGATGAGCAGTTCTTC
TRBV2	TRBJ1-2	.	.	CASSEQGLSDGYTF	TGTGCCAGCAGTGAACAGGGTTTATCTGATGGCTACACCTTC
TRBV28	TRBJ2-1	.	TRBD2	CASTGTSGRGYDDEQFF	TGTGCCAGCACAGGGACTAGCGGGAGAGGCTATGATGATGAGCAGTTCTTC
TRBV6-6	TRBJ2-1	few	TRBD2	CASSPSGSYNEQFF	TGTGCCAGCAGTCCTAGCGGTTCCTACAATGAGCAGTTCTTC
TRBV10-2	TRBJ1-5	.	.	CASSGGEVGSQPQHF	TGCGCCAGCAGTGGTGGGGAGGTCGGTTCTCAGCCCCAGCATTTT
TRBV9	TRBJ2-1	.	.	CASSREGLGNEQFF	TGTGCCAGCAGCAGAGAGGGCCTCGGCAATGAGCAGTTCTTC
TRBV30	TRBJ2-5	.	TRBD2	CACWGPRRLAGPVETQYF	TGTGCCTGCTGGGGCCCGAGGAGACTAGCGGGACCCGTTGAGACCCAGTACTTC
TRBV6-6	TRBJ2-3	few	.	CASSSQGLRTDTQYF	TGTGCCAGCAGTTCACAGGGCTTGAGGACAGATACGCAGTATTTT
TRBV7-9	TRBJ1-2	.	.	CASSPLPPGGYTF	TGTGCCAGCAGCCCCTTACCACCCGGGGGCTACACCTTC
TRBV5-4	TRBJ2-3	.	TRBD2	CASGPSGTDTQYF	TGTGCCAGCGGACCTAGCGGGACAGATACGCAGTATTTT
TRBV27	TRBJ1-1	.	TRBD1	CASSPWTGGEAFF	TGTGCCAGCAGTCCCTGGACAGGGGGCGAAGCTTTCTTT